The T cell receptor beta chain under discussion was sequenced for a study of blood T cell repertoires in COVID-19. Study-wide background: Samples taken during acute and convalescent COVID-19 were collected in the United States, Italy and Spain.

This clone was counted a single time. TCRdb keeps only in-frame clones here, not all; method: immunoSEQ multiplex PCR. The sample has some 150,000 clones, around 91% seen once. The CDR3 has 16 residues. Germline V lookup: CDR1 MNHEY, CDR2 SVGEGT. V gave up 2 bases and J gave up 2 bases; unmatched junction bases: 7. The chain carries TRBV6-2 or TRBV6-3 and TRBJ2-7; 9 bases line up with TRBD2. The receptor was isolated from a woman aged 18-29 years who had recovered from COVID-19. The sample consisted of PBMCs or T cells enriched from blood (not recorded which). CDR3 sequence: CASSYRREGPTYEQYF. CDR3 nucleotide sequence: TGTGCCAGCAGTTACCGGCGGGAGGGACCGACCTACGAGCAGTACTTC.